The 10 T cell receptor beta chains below all came from one sample that was sequenced in a study of blood T cell repertoires in COVID-19. Sequencing was performed with immunoSEQ multiplex PCR; in TCRdb, only in-frame clones are kept and a portion is missing. This sample carries about 140,000 clones, 65% to 80% of them seen once, and the ten largest clones take roughly 13%. Sequenced material: peripheral blood. The source is a man older than 75 with acute or convalescent COVID-19.

The chain couples TRBV27 to TRBJ1-4; TRBD1 matches 8 bases. V was clipped by 11 bases and J by 7 bases; unmatched bases: 12. This CDR3 is 14 amino acids long. Germline CDR1 and CDR2: MNHEY and SMNVEV (reference sequence). In DNA form, the CDR3 reads TGTGCCGCGAAGACAGGGGTTTGGAGTGAAAAACTGTTTTTT. Its translation: CAAKTGVWSEKLFF.

V is TRBV19 and J is TRBJ2-7, with 7 bases identical to TRBD1. J lost 6 bases, V lost 5 bases, and 4 bases had no gene match. This CDR3 has 12 amino acids. Germline values: CDR1 LNHDA, CDR2 SQIVND (reference sequence). The CDR3 region has the DNA TGTGCCAGTAGTGCCCACAGGGGCGAGCAGTACTTC. Protein: CASSAHRGEQYF.

The V call is TRBV5-1, the J call TRBJ2-5, with D possibly matching TRBD2 (5 bases). Germline assignment: CDR1 SGHRS and CDR2 YFSETQ. V lost 0 bases to trimming and J lost 2 bases, with 8 bases between them. The CDR3 totals 14 residues. The CDR3 protein is CASSLGRRQETQYF. CDR3 bases: TGCGCCAGCAGCTTGGGGAGGCGGCAAGAGACCCAGTACTTC.

The chain employs TRBV7-8 and TRBJ1-1; 8 nucleotides agree with TRBD1. The CDR3 loop spans 16 amino acids. V lost 5 bases, J lost 1 base, and 9 bases stayed unmatched. Germline assignment: CDR1 SGHVS and CDR2 FQNEAQ. This CDR3 reads CASSLTGGRQNTEAFF. The CDR3 nucleotides read TGTGCCAGCAGCCTCACAGGGGGAAGGCAGAACACTGAAGCTTTCTTT.

The count of this clone is one. The chain is built from TRBV7-3 and TRBJ2-5, with TRBD1 as a possible D gene (6 bases). The CDR3 runs to 13 residues. Trimming shortened V by 5 bases and J by 2 bases, and 9 bases separated the two germline ends. The germline CDR1 and CDR2 sequences are SGHTA and FQGTGA. The CDR3 sequence: CASSPGQQETQYF. CDR3 sequence (DNA): TGTGCCAGCAGCCCCGGACAGCAAGAGACCCAGTACTTC.

The chain joins TRBV20-1 to TRBJ2-3, with D possibly TRBD2 on 6 matching bases. This CDR3 contains 17 residues. Deletions cut 3 bases from V and 1 base from J, with 20 bases between. The germline CDR1 and CDR2 sequences are DFQATT and SNEGSKA (reference sequence). The CDR3 here is CSASSRLASEGTDTQYF. The CDR3 nucleotides read TGCAGTGCTAGTTCCCGTTTGGCTAGCGAGGGCACAGATACGCAGTATTTT.

The rearrangement joins TRBV11-2 to TRBJ2-3, with 8 bases aligning to TRBD1. Germline values: CDR1 SGHAT, CDR2 FQNNGV. The CDR3 spans 14 residues. With V trimmed by 5 bases and J by 4 bases, 5 bases remained unmatched. CDR3 residues: CASSPDRGPDTQYF. The CDR3 DNA reads TGTGCCAGCAGCCCCGACAGGGGCCCAGATACGCAGTATTTT. Full variable domain (outside the CDR3, taken from reference TRBV11-2 and TRBJ2-3): EAGVAQSPRYKIIEKRQSVAFWCNPISGHATLYWYQQILGQGPKLLIQFQNNGVVDDSQLPKDRFSAERLKGVDSTLKIQPAKLEDSAVYLCASSPDRGPDTQYFGPGTRLTVL.

The chain couples TRBV5-1 to TRBJ1-4; D is ambiguous. The ends were cut back, 0 bases at V and 5 bases at J, with 11 bases in the middle. CDR3 size: 15 residues. The germline gives CDR1 SGHRS, CDR2 YFSETQ. The CDR3 nucleotides read TGCGCCAGCAGCTTGGCAGCAGGTGTGAATGAAAAACTGTTTTTT. Its protein product is CASSLAAGVNEKLFF.

This clone has a single count. This rearrangement joins TRBV7-2 to TRBJ1-3; D may be TRBD1 (6 bases). The V and J ends lost 1 base and 2 bases respectively, with 9 bases between them. The CDR3 covers 15 residues. Germline assignment: CDR1 SGHTA and CDR2 FQGNSA. The CDR3: CASSLVGGAGNTIYF. CDR3 bases: TGTGCCAGCAGCTTAGTTGGGGGCGCTGGAAACACCATATATTTT. The whole variable domain, remainder taken from reference TRBV7-2 and TRBJ1-3, is GAGVSQSPSNKVTEKGKDVELRCDPISGHTALYWYRQSLGQGLEFLIYFQGNSAPDKSGLPSDRFSAERTGGSVSTLTIQRTQQEDSAVYLCASSLVGGAGNTIYFGEGSWLTVV.

CDR3 region: CASSQEDRDEQYF. Here the CDR3 DNA reads TGTGCCAGCAGCCAAGAGGACAGGGACGAGCAGTACTTC. The chain uses TRBV7-3 and TRBJ2-7, with 8 bases fitting TRBD1. Germline-derived CDR1 and CDR2 are SGHTA and FQGTGA. V shed 5 bases and J 5 bases; nucleotides not matched to a gene: 5. The CDR3 totals 13 residues.